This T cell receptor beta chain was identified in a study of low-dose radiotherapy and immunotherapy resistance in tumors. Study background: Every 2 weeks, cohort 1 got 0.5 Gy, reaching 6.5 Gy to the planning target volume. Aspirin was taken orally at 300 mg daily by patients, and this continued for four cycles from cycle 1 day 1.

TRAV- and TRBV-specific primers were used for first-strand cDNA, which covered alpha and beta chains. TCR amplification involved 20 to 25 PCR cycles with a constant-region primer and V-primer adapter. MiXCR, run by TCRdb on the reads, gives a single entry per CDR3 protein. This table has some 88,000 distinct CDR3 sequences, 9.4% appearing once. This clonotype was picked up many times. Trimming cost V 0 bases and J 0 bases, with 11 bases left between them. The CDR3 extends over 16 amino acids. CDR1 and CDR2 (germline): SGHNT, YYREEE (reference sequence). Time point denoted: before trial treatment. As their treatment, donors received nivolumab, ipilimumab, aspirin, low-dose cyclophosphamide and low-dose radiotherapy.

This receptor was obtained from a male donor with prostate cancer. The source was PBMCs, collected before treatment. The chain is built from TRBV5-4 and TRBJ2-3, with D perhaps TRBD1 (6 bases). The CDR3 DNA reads TGTGCCAGCAGCTTGGCCAGGGGTGTTAGCACAGATACGCAGTATTTT. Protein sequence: CASSLARGVSTDTQYF.